The next 2 T cell receptor beta chains were all read from a single sample in a study of blood T cell repertoires in COVID-19. Generated by immunoSEQ multiplex PCR, the TCRdb table keeps only in-frame clones and is missing some. The repertoire includes a few hundred thousand clones, around 90% of them detected once, and 1% sits in the top ten. Sequences were obtained from peripheral blood. The receptor set was obtained from a man aged 50 to 60 with active or convalescent COVID-19.

There are a few counts of this clone. J is TRBJ2-7 and V is TRBV6-6, with TRBD1 as a possible D gene (5 bases). Germline V lookup: CDR1 MNHNY, CDR2 SVGAGI (reference sequence). V lost 7 bases to trimming and J lost 1 base, with 14 bases between them. The CDR3 consists of 14 residues. The CDR3, as DNA: TGTGCCAGCACCACCCAGGGCGGATCCTACGAGCAGTACTTC. Translation gives CASTTQGGSYEQYF.

The chain employs TRBV19 and TRBJ1-3; TRBD1 aligns across 9 bases. This CDR3 region has 15 residues. V lost 6 bases and J lost 2; bases outside the gene matches: 5. In germline, CDR1 is LNHDA, CDR2 SQIVND (reference sequence). The CDR3, as DNA: TGTGCCAGTAGGGACAGGGGTCTAGCTGGAAACACCATATATTTT. Amino acid sequence: CASRDRGLAGNTIYF.